The 27 T cell receptor beta chains given below trace back to one sample, sequenced in a study of graft-versus-host responses after intestinal transplantation. Clones were sequenced by immunoSEQ multiplex PCR, and TCRdb holds only the in-frame ones, with some missing. Among 4,000 or so clones, almost 85% were seen once, and the ten largest hold about 4.9%. Grafts had their tissue processed, releasing intraepithelial and lamina propria lymphocytes. This specimen was ileum tissue, taken nearly 670 days after intestinal transplant. The receptors come from a human patient who received an intestinal transplant, so some T cells may come from the graft donor.

The V call is TRBV6-5, the J call TRBJ1-6; 7 bases are a match to TRBD1. The CDR3 totals 15 residues. V lost 5 bases and J lost 9; bases outside the gene matches: 10. The germline V gene encodes CDR1 MNHEY and CDR2 SVGAGI. The CDR3 nucleotides read TGTGCCAGCAGTACACAGGGGTCGCGAAGTTCACCCCTCCACTTT. Protein sequence: CASSTQGSRSSPLHF.

This clone was counted a few times. This rearrangement joins TRBV7-9 to TRBJ2-7, with no clear D. Germline V gives CDR1 SEHNR, CDR2 FQNEAQ (reference sequence). This CDR3 has 13 amino acids. The germline V and J ends were trimmed by 1 base and 3 bases, with 7 bases remaining between them. CDR3 nucleotide sequence: TGTGCCAGCAGCTTAGAAGGGAACTACGAGCAGTACTTC. Protein sequence: CASSLEGNYEQYF.

The chain uses TRBV27 and TRBJ2-7, with D unclear. V shed 8 bases and J shed 6 bases, with 14 bases lying between them. The germline gives CDR1 MNHEY, CDR2 SMNVEV (reference sequence). The CDR3 has 12 amino acids. Here the CDR3 reads CASGKVLGEQYF. CDR3 DNA sequence: TGTGCCAGCGGGAAGGTTCTGGGCGAGCAGTACTTC.

The V and J genes are TRBV2 and TRBJ1-5, with TRBD1 matching 8 bases. CDR1 and CDR2 from the germline V gene are SNHLY and FYNNEI. V trimming: 6 bases; J trimming: 9 bases; junction bases outside the gene matches: 10. The CDR3 length is 14 residues. The CDR3 sequence: CASRTDRDARPQHF. CDR3 nucleotide sequence: TGTGCCAGCAGGACGGACAGGGACGCGCGGCCCCAGCATTTT.

This clone has just one count. J is TRBJ2-1 and V is TRBV20-1; unclear D gene. With 4 bases removed from V and 12 bases from J, the gap between germline ends came to 13 bases. This CDR3 contains 11 residues. The germline CDR1 and CDR2 sequences are DFQATT and SNEGSKA (reference sequence). CDR3 in amino acids: CSAKYDDGQFF. CDR3 DNA sequence: TGCAGTGCTAAGTATGACGATGGGCAGTTCTTC.

The CDR3 here is CASSRGGYYEQYF. The CDR3, as DNA: TGTGCCAGCAGCCGCGGGGGTTACTACGAGCAGTACTTC. The chain has TRBV7-2 and TRBJ2-7; TRBD2 agrees at 7 bases. The CDR3 spans 13 residues. V gave up 5 bases and J gave up 3 bases; unmatched junction bases: 4. Germline loops: CDR1 SGHTA, CDR2 FQGNSA.

This clone was counted between two and nine times. V gene TRBV19 combines with J gene TRBJ1-3; D perhaps matches TRBD1 (6 bases). V lost 4 bases, J lost 0 bases, and 7 bases lay in between. Germline CDR1 LNHDA, CDR2 SQIVND (reference sequence). This CDR3 contains 14 residues. Here the CDR3 DNA reads TGTGCCAGTAGTAGGACAGTCTCTGGAAACACCATATATTTT. The encoded protein is CASSRTVSGNTIYF.

The V call is TRBV19, the J call TRBJ2-7; the D is unclear. The CDR3 is 14 residues long. Germline V gene lookup returns CDR1 LNHDA and CDR2 SQIVND (reference sequence). V dropped 7 bases and J dropped 1 base, with 14 bases sitting between them. CDR3 sequence (DNA): TGTGCCAGTAACGACCGCTATACTTCCTACGAGCAGTACTTC. Amino acids: CASNDRYTSYEQYF.

The V and J genes are TRBV6-6 and TRBJ2-7; D possibly uses TRBD1 or TRBD2 (5 bases each). Germline V gives CDR1 MNHNY, CDR2 SVGAGI (reference sequence). There are 13 residues in the CDR3. The ends were cut back, 2 bases at V and 7 bases at J, with 12 bases in the middle. CDR3 sequence: CASSYVGAGEQYF. In DNA, the CDR3 is TGTGCCAGCAGTTACGTCGGGGCGGGTGAGCAGTACTTC.

This clone was recorded once. The chain carries TRBV4-1 and TRBJ2-4; 7 nucleotides agree with TRBD2. V lost 0 bases to trimming and J lost 0 bases; unmatched junction nucleotides: 5. CDR1 is MGHRA and CDR2 is YSYEKL in the germline V gene. CDR3 size: 17 residues. CDR3 residues: CASSQEGEGLAKNIQYF. CDR3 coding DNA: TGCGCCAGCAGCCAAGAGGGGGAGGGGCTAGCCAAAAACATTCAGTACTTC.

The chain joins TRBV6-1 to TRBJ1-2, with TRBD1 identical over 7 bases. The CDR3 extends over 12 amino acids. The J segment lost 7 bases and the V segment lost 6 bases, leaving 5 bases of the junction unmatched. Germline V lookup: CDR1 MNHNS, CDR2 SASEGT. CDR3 amino acids: CASSRGQSGYTF. CDR3 nucleotides: TGTGCCAGCAGCCGGGGACAGAGTGGCTACACCTTC.

The V and J genes are TRBV7-8 and TRBJ2-7, with TRBD2 as a possible D gene (7 bases). Trimming shortened V by 0 bases and J by 3 bases, and 12 bases separated the two germline ends. The CDR3 has 15 residues. CDR1 is SGHVS, CDR2 FQNEAQ, per germline. CDR3: CASSLAAGAVYEQYF. CDR3 nucleotides: TGTGCCAGCAGCTTAGCGGCGGGGGCGGTCTACGAGCAGTACTTC.

The rearrangement links TRBV10-3 to TRBJ2-5; tentative D call: TRBD2 (7 bases). The CDR3 is made up of 17 amino acids. Trimming took 6 bases from V and 4 from J, leaving 24 bases between them. Germline CDR1 and CDR2: ENHRY and SYGVKD. In nucleotides, the CDR3 is TGTGCCATCAGCCCTAAGGCGGGGGCGCTTTTTGTAGAGACCCAGTACTTC. Its protein product is CAISPKAGALFVETQYF.

The genes are TRBV19 and TRBJ2-2; no clear D gene. The germline V and J ends were trimmed by 7 bases and 2 bases, with 14 bases remaining between them. Germline lookup yields CDR1 LNHDA and CDR2 SQIVND (reference sequence). This CDR3 is built from 15 residues. Here the CDR3 DNA reads TGTGCCAGTACCGTGTTTCGGACCAACACCGGGGAGCTGTTTTTT. Amino acids: CASTVFRTNTGELFF.

V is TRBV20-1 and J is TRBJ2-3, with D hard to call. There are 10 residues in the CDR3. Trimming removed 5 bases at V and 6 bases at J, with 6 bases between. Germline values: CDR1 DFQATT, CDR2 SNEGSKA (reference sequence). The CDR3 DNA sequence: TGCAGTGCTCAACGGGATACGCAGTATTTT. As protein: CSAQRDTQYF.

The chain links TRBV4-2 to TRBJ1-5; a weak D match, TRBD1 (6 bases). The germline V and J ends were trimmed by 1 base and 6 bases, with 13 bases remaining between them. Per germline, CDR1 LGHNA and CDR2 YNFKEQ. The CDR3 is 15 residues long. CDR3 residues: CASSQALTGFQPQHF. The CDR3 bases are TGTGCCAGCAGCCAAGCCCTGACAGGTTTTCAGCCCCAGCATTTT.

The chain links TRBV30 to TRBJ1-4, with D possibly TRBD1 on 5 matching bases. This CDR3 spans 14 amino acids. Trimming removed 4 bases at V and 8 bases at J, with 17 bases between. Germline loops: CDR1 GTSNPN, CDR2 SVGIG (reference sequence). As DNA, the CDR3 is TGTGCCTGGACGGGGGGGGACTCCTTGGAAAAACTGTTTTTT. It encodes CAWTGGDSLEKLFF. The entire variable domain, with the rest obtained from reference TRBV30 and TRBJ1-4, is as follows: SQTIHQWPATLVQPVGSPLSLECTVEGTSNPNLYWYRQAAGRGLQLLFYSVGIGQISSEVPQNLSASRPQDRQFILSSKKLLLSDSGFYLCAWTGGDSLEKLFFGSGTQLSVL.

This chain joins TRBV5-6 and TRBJ1-6, with TRBD1 as a possible D gene (5 bases). V lost 1 base and J lost 8, with 13 bases in between. The CDR3 has 15 amino acids. Looked up from germline, CDR1 is SGHDT and CDR2 is YYEEEE. DNA of the CDR3: TGTGCCAGCAGCTTGACTAACGAGGGGTATTCACCCCTCCACTTT. Protein product: CASSLTNEGYSPLHF.

The genes are TRBV19 and TRBJ1-6; 8 bases are a match to TRBD1. Germline CDR1 is LNHDA and CDR2 is SQIVND (reference sequence). The trim removed 4 bases at V and 8 bases at J, leaving 10 bases unmatched. There are 16 residues in the CDR3. The CDR3 region has the DNA TGTGCCAGTAGTAGGATGGACAGGGTTGGGCATTCACCCCTCCACTTT. It yields the protein CASSRMDRVGHSPLHF.

V and J are TRBV5-1 and TRBJ2-7; D call uncertain. Per germline, CDR1 SGHRS and CDR2 YFSETQ. The germline V and J ends were trimmed by 0 bases and 0 bases, with 7 bases remaining between them. The CDR3 is made up of 14 amino acids. The CDR3 coding sequence is TGCGCCAGCAGCTTGGCGTCCAACTCCTACGAGCAGTACTTC. Translated, it gives CASSLASNSYEQYF.

V usage is TRBV7-8 and J usage is TRBJ2-7; 9 nucleotides line up with TRBD1. Germline V gives CDR1 SGHVS, CDR2 FQNEAQ. Trimming cost V 5 bases and J 6 bases; bases outside gene matches: 5. The CDR3 loop spans 13 amino acids. The DNA of the CDR3 is TGTGCCAGCAGCCTCGGGACAGGGCTCGAGCAGTACTTC. Translation gives CASSLGTGLEQYF.

The V and J genes are TRBV18 and TRBJ2-3; D is uncertain. V lost 2 bases to trimming and J lost 1 base, with 10 bases between them. The CDR3 spans 15 residues. Germline V gene data show CDR1 as KGHSH and CDR2 as LQKENI. CDR3: CASSPDLTGTDTQYF. DNA of the CDR3: TGTGCCAGCTCACCAGACCTCACGGGCACAGATACGCAGTATTTT.

In nucleotides, the CDR3 is TGTGCCAGTAGTTCGTCCACAGTCTCTGGGGCCAACGTCCTGACTTTC. This gives the protein CASSSSTVSGANVLTF. The gene calls are TRBV19 and TRBJ2-6; no definite D call. Germline CDR1 LNHDA, CDR2 SQIVND (reference sequence). V gave up 5 bases and J gave up 0 bases, with 11 bases separating them. There are 16 residues in the CDR3.

This chain connects TRBV6-6 to TRBJ2-3, with unresolved D. CDR1 is MNHNY and CDR2 is SVGAGI in the germline V gene (reference sequence). This CDR3 has 14 residues. Trimming took 6 bases from V and 5 from J, leaving 15 bases between them. In DNA form, the CDR3 reads TGTGCCAGCAGCCCCGGATTGGTTGTAGATACGCAGTATTTT. It specifies CASSPGLVVDTQYF.

The chain has TRBV6-5 and TRBJ1-1, with 11 bases matching TRBD1. CDR1 and CDR2 from the germline V gene are MNHEY and SVGAGI. This CDR3 has 13 residues. The junction had 10 bases not matched to a gene; V was cut back by 9 bases and J by 10 bases. CDR3 region: CASTGTGGRIAFF. The DNA of the CDR3 is TGTGCCAGTACGGGGACAGGGGGAAGAATAGCTTTCTTT.

J is TRBJ1-3 and V is TRBV28, with D unresolved. The CDR3 is 14 amino acids. V gave up 5 bases and J gave up 0 bases, with 8 bases separating them. In germline, CDR1 is MDHEN, CDR2 SYDVKM. The CDR3 bases are TGTGCCAGCAGTCGGCGGGGCTCTGGAAACACCATATATTTT. Translation gives CASSRRGSGNTIYF.

CDR3 DNA sequence: TGTGCCAGCAGCTTAGCACTAGCGGGGTTAGACGAGCAGTACTTC. This translates into CASSLALAGLDEQYF. This chain links TRBV11-2 with TRBJ2-7, with 10 bases aligning to TRBD2. CDR1 and CDR2 (germline): SGHAT, FQNNGV. V trimming: 1 base; J trimming: 5 bases; junction bases outside the gene matches: 5. This CDR3 region has 15 residues.